The 18 T cell receptor beta chains below were found in one sample sequenced in a study of T cell responses to AZD1222 COVID-19 vaccine. Repertoires were generated with immunoSEQ multiplex PCR, while TCRdb's copy carries only in-frame clones and drops some. The table records over 100,000 clones, roughly 90% of them present only once. The sample consisted of peripheral blood, taken on day 0 of AZD1222 vaccination. Receptors were obtained from an adult in good health.

The chain has TRBV9 and TRBJ2-3; D gene ambiguous. In germline, CDR1 is SGDLS, CDR2 YYNGEE. Trimming took off 0 bases at V and 0 bases at J, with 5 bases between the two ends. The CDR3 has 14 amino acids. The CDR3 DNA sequence: TGTGCCAGCAGCGTAGCAGCTAGCACAGATACGCAGTATTTT. It encodes CASSVAASTDTQYF.

The chain carries TRBV6-1 and TRBJ2-3; 11 bases agree with TRBD2. Unmatched junction bases numbered 11, after V lost 3 bases and J lost 6 bases. CDR1 and CDR2 (germline): MNHNS, SASEGT. The CDR3 is 17 amino acids. The CDR3 nucleotides are TGTGCCAGCAGTGACCGGGTAGCGGGGGGGACTACGGATACGCAGTATTTT. Amino acid sequence: CASSDRVAGGTTDTQYF.

This chain connects TRBV12-3 or TRBV12-4 to TRBJ2-3; weak D call: TRBD2 (6 bases). The CDR3 sequence is 12 residues long. Trimming pared 8 bases from V and 4 bases from J, leaving 10 bases between. The CDR3 here is CASSGGADTQYF. The CDR3 DNA reads TGTGCCAGCTCAGGAGGGGCAGATACGCAGTATTTT.

In this sample, this clone turned up once. The rearrangement joins TRBV11-1 to TRBJ2-1; the D is unclear. The V and J ends lost 0 bases and 9 bases respectively, with 9 bases between them. The germline V gene has CDR1 SGHAT and CDR2 FQDESV (reference sequence). This CDR3 has 13 amino acids. The CDR3 coding sequence is TGTGCCAGCAGCTTAGCTTCAGAGCCTGAGCAGTTCTTC. Residues: CASSLASEPEQFF.

This clone occurred once. The gene calls are TRBV4-1 and TRBJ2-1; 8 bases map to TRBD2. Germline lookup yields CDR1 MGHRA and CDR2 YSYEKL. The junction had 6 bases not matched to a gene; V was cut back by 0 bases and J by 2 bases. The CDR3 runs 17 residues. The chain's CDR3 is CASSQDAAGGTYNEQFF. DNA of the CDR3: TGCGCCAGCAGCCAAGATGCGGCGGGGGGCACCTACAATGAGCAGTTCTTC.

This clone appeared a few times. The chain recombines TRBV16 with TRBJ2-7; 7 bases align to TRBD1. This CDR3 is 13 amino acids long. Germline lookup yields CDR1 KGHSY and CDR2 FQNENV. The ends lost 4 bases at V and 4 bases at J; junction bases unmatched: 4. The CDR3: CASSLTGAYEQYF. The CDR3 DNA reads as TGTGCCAGCAGCCTTACAGGGGCTTACGAGCAGTACTTC.

This chain links TRBV25-1 with TRBJ1-2; D is perhaps TRBD1 (5 bases). V gave up 6 bases and J gave up 5 bases, with 7 bases separating them. The CDR3 spans 11 residues. Germline CDR1 and CDR2: MGHDK and SYGVNS. The CDR3 coding sequence is TGTGCCAGCAGACAGGATTATGGCTACACCTTC. Translating it yields CASRQDYGYTF.

On this clone: This sample also contains other DNA sequences that code for the same CDR3. J is TRBJ2-7 and V is TRBV15; D gene uncertain. Germline V CDR1 and CDR2: LNHNV, YYDKDF (reference sequence). V lost 3 bases and J lost 3, with 3 bases in between. This CDR3 has 11 residues. In nucleotides, the CDR3 is TGTGCCACCAGCAGGGGCTACGAGCAGTACTTC. Translation: CATSRGYEQYF.

The chain uses TRBV28 and TRBJ2-1; TRBD2 matches 7 bases. Germline V gives CDR1 MDHEN, CDR2 SYDVKM. The ends lost 3 bases at V and 2 bases at J; junction bases unmatched: 4. CDR3 size: 15 residues. The CDR3 region is CASSFAGATYNEQFF. CDR3 in DNA: TGTGCCAGCAGTTTTGCGGGAGCGACCTACAATGAGCAGTTCTTC. The entire variable domain, with the rest obtained from reference TRBV28 and TRBJ2-1, is as follows: DVKVTQSSRYLVKRTGEKVFLECVQDMDHENMFWYRQDPGLGLRLIYFSYDVKMKEKGDIPEGYSVSREKKERFSLILESASTNQTSMYLCASSFAGATYNEQFFGPGTRLTVL.

The chain employs TRBV29-1 and TRBJ2-3, with 9 positions matching TRBD2. V shed 4 bases and J 6 bases; nucleotides not matched to a gene: 14. The CDR3 sequence is 16 residues long. The V gene's germline CDR1 is SQVTM and CDR2 ANQGSEA. The CDR3: CSVGTLGRGGLDTQYF. CDR3 coding DNA: TGCAGCGTTGGGACCCTGGGGCGGGGGGGCCTCGATACGCAGTATTTT.

J is TRBJ1-6 and V is TRBV4-3; D remains ambiguous. Germline V gives CDR1 LGHNA, CDR2 YSLEER. CDR3 length: 12 amino acids. V lost 2 bases and J lost 7, with 3 bases in between. For the CDR3, the DNA is TGCGCCAGCAGCCAATTAAATTCACCCCTCCACTTT. It is translated as CASSQLNSPLHF.

The gene calls are TRBV28 and TRBJ1-5; D is unclear. Trimming left V 5 bases short and J 3 bases short, with 8 bases between. CDR1 is MDHEN, CDR2 SYDVKM, per germline. The CDR3 spans 13 residues. CDR3 amino acids: CASSVQFNQPQHF. CDR3 sequence (DNA): TGTGCCAGCAGTGTCCAGTTCAATCAGCCCCAGCATTTT.

J is TRBJ2-1 and V is TRBV7-9; 7 bases match TRBD2. Trimming at V came to 1 base and at J to 6 bases, leaving 6 bases not matched to a gene. Germline CDR1 reads SEHNR; CDR2 reads FQNEAQ (reference sequence). The CDR3 spans 15 residues. The CDR3, as DNA: TGTGCCAGCAGCTTAGAGGGGCGGGAGTTCAATGAGCAGTTCTTC. It yields the protein CASSLEGREFNEQFF. Drawing the rest from reference TRBV7-9 and TRBJ2-1, the complete variable domain is DTGVSQNPRHKITKRGQNVTFRCDPISEHNRLYWYRQTLGQGPEFLTYFQNEAQLEKSRLLSDRFSAERPKGSFSTLEIQRTEQGDSAMYLCASSLEGREFNEQFFGPGTRLTVL.

The V call is TRBV15, the J call TRBJ1-4, with D perhaps matching TRBD1 (6 bases). CDR3 size: 17 residues. Trimming removed 1 base at V and 0 bases at J, with 12 bases between. The germline gives CDR1 LNHNV, CDR2 YYDKDF (reference sequence). The CDR3 here is CATSRAWWGPTNEKLFF. For the CDR3, the DNA is TGTGCCACCAGCAGAGCGTGGTGGGGGCCAACTAATGAAAAACTGTTTTTT.

The chain links TRBV5-1 to TRBJ1-4, with D possibly matching TRBD1 (5 bases). The germline V gene encodes CDR1 SGHRS and CDR2 YFSETQ. Trimming shortened V by 4 bases and J by 4 bases, and 11 bases separated the two germline ends. There are 14 residues in the CDR3. The DNA of the CDR3 is TGCGCCAGCAGCCCTAGACAGCTTAATGAAAAACTGTTTTTT. Residues: CASSPRQLNEKLFF.

This rearrangement joins TRBV7-3 to TRBJ2-1; D is unclear. Per the germline V gene, CDR1 is SGHTA and CDR2 is FQGTGA. V was clipped by 5 bases and J by 0 bases, with 14 bases between them. This CDR3 comprises 16 residues. CDR3 sequence reads: CASSPRLSLSYNEQFF. CDR3 DNA: TGTGCCAGCAGCCCCCGGCTATCCCTCTCCTACAATGAGCAGTTCTTC.

The chain has TRBV7-2 and TRBJ2-2, with 10 bases aligning to TRBD2. The CDR3 covers 16 residues. Germline V lookup: CDR1 SGHTA, CDR2 FQGNSA. Losses at the gene ends were 5 bases for V and 5 bases for J; bases not matched to a gene: 8. The CDR3 reads CASSREAGGITGELFF. For the CDR3, the DNA is TGTGCCAGCAGCAGGGAAGCGGGGGGGATAACCGGGGAGCTGTTTTTT. Combining the CDR3 with reference TRBV7-2 and TRBJ2-2 gives the whole variable domain GAGVSQSPSNKVTEKGKDVELRCDPISGHTALYWYRQSLGQGLEFLIYFQGNSAPDKSGLPSDRFSAERTGGSVSTLTIQRTQQEDSAVYLCASSREAGGITGELFFGEGSRLTVL.

The DNA of the CDR3 is TGTGCCAGCAGCCTCCAAGGGGGACAGGTCTACAATGAGCAGTTCTTC. Amino acid sequence: CASSLQGGQVYNEQFF. The chain couples TRBV11-2 to TRBJ2-1, with 8 bases identical to TRBD1. The CDR3 extends over 16 amino acids. In germline, CDR1 is SGHAT, CDR2 FQNNGV. V lost 5 bases to trimming and J lost 3 bases; unmatched junction nucleotides: 9.